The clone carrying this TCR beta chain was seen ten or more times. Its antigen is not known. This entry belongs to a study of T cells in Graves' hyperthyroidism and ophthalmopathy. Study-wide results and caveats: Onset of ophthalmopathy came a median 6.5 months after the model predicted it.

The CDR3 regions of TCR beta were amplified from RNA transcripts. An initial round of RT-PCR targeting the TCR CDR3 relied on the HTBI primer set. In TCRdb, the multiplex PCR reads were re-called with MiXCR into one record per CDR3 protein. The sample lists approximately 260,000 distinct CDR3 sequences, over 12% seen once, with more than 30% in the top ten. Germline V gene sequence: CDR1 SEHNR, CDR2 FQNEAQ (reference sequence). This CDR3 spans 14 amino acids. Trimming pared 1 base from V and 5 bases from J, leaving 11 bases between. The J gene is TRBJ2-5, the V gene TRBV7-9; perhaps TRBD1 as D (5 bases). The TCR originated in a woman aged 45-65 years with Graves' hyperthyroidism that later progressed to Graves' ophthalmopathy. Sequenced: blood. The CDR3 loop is CASSLVRGRETQYF. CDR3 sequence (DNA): TGTGCCAGCAGCTTAGTAAGGGGAAGGGAGACCCAGTACTTC.